Listed below are T cell receptor beta chains from one sample, sequenced in a study of cytotoxic CD8 clonotypes in ibrutinib-treated CLL. The assay was immunoSEQ multiplex PCR, and TCRdb's table has in-frame clones only and misses some. This table has some 140,000 clones, 70% to 80% appearing once. The sequencing here drew on PBMCs, taken after 12 months of ibrutinib treatment. The receptors shown here come from a human donor with chronic lymphocytic leukemia. Both conserved end residues are trimmed from each CDR3. Each record gives: V gene, J gene, CDR3 protein.

v_call: TRBV7-3; j_call: TRBJ1-2; cdr3_aa: ASSGRQGFGYT
v_call: TRBV6-6; j_call: TRBJ2-7; cdr3_aa: ASSRGGQSEQY
v_call: TRBV29-1; j_call: TRBJ2-5; cdr3_aa: SVEFGVRETQY
v_call: TRBV9; j_call: TRBJ2-3; cdr3_aa: ASSALGLDQHTDTQY
v_call: TRBV2; j_call: TRBJ1-2; cdr3_aa: ASRKEGRADYGYT
v_call: TRBV4-2; j_call: TRBJ1-1; cdr3_aa: ASSQAELNTEAF
v_call: TRBV27; j_call: TRBJ1-1; cdr3_aa: ASSEKPGRNTEAF
v_call: TRBV19; j_call: TRBJ2-7; cdr3_aa: ASAGGVKTYEQY
v_call: TRBV19; j_call: TRBJ2-1; cdr3_aa: ASSTGLTGEQF
v_call: TRBV29-1; j_call: TRBJ1-2; cdr3_aa: SAYRDRDANYGYT
v_call: TRBV5-1; j_call: TRBJ2-7; cdr3_aa: ASSLEDLGTGVYEQY
v_call: TRBV6-4; j_call: TRBJ2-3; cdr3_aa: ASSEGAGGSDTQY
v_call: TRBV10-3; j_call: TRBJ1-3; cdr3_aa: AIGQGGNTIY
v_call: TRBV27; j_call: TRBJ2-3; cdr3_aa: ASSPGPNRDTQY
v_call: TRBV9; j_call: TRBJ1-4; cdr3_aa: ASSGTRQGQNEKLF
v_call: TRBV7-9; j_call: TRBJ2-2; cdr3_aa: ASTPLTGAGELF
v_call: TRBV28; j_call: TRBJ1-4; cdr3_aa: ASSLAPSPEKLF
v_call: TRBV12-5; j_call: TRBJ2-5; cdr3_aa: ASGLGGRGETQY
v_call: TRBV28; j_call: TRBJ1-2; cdr3_aa: ASSYVDRALYGYT
v_call: TRBV19; j_call: TRBJ2-4; cdr3_aa: ASSISMRRDIAKNIQY
v_call: TRBV30; j_call: TRBJ1-5; cdr3_aa: AWSRDREEPQH
v_call: TRBV10-3; j_call: TRBJ2-2; cdr3_aa: AISAYSGGGTGELF
v_call: TRBV19; j_call: TRBJ2-1; cdr3_aa: ASSTTSGHYNEQF
v_call: TRBV7-2; j_call: TRBJ2-5; cdr3_aa: ASSLIDRGHQETQY
v_call: TRBV28; j_call: TRBJ1-1; cdr3_aa: ASSLPRISRAEAF
v_call: TRBV4-1; j_call: TRBJ1-2; cdr3_aa: ASSQDTGGARDYGYT
v_call: TRBV6-1; j_call: TRBJ1-1; cdr3_aa: ASRWGYTEAF
v_call: TRBV18; j_call: TRBJ2-1; cdr3_aa: ASSRGLAGVSYNEQF
v_call: TRBV27; j_call: TRBJ2-7; cdr3_aa: ASSLYGFSYEQY
v_call: TRBV30; j_call: TRBJ2-2; cdr3_aa: AWSVRGGGLF
v_call: TRBV6-5; j_call: TRBJ2-7; cdr3_aa: ASSYYGQYSYEQY